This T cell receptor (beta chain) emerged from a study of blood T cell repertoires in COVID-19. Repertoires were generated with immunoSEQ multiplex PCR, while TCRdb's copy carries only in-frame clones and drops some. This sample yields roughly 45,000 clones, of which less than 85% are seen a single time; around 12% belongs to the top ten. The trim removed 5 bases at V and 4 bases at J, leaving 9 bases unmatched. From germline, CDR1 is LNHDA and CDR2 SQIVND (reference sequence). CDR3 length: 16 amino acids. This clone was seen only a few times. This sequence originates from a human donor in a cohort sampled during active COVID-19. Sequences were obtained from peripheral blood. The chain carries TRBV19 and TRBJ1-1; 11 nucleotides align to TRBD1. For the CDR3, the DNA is TGTGCCAGTAGTTCCCGGACAGGGGGCTGGGGCACTGAAGCTTTCTTT. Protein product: CASSSRTGGWGTEAFF.